The text below deals with one T cell receptor (beta chain). The antigen remains undetermined. The data originate from a study of early T cells in non-severe SARS-CoV-2 infection. Background on the study: Chains from this unsorted whole-blood bulk RNA could not be paired. Regarding the study as a whole: VDJdb matching favored anti-spike CD8 responses, missing private and CD4 specificities.

The germline CDR1 and CDR2 sequences are SEHNR and FQNEAQ (reference sequence). CDR3 length equals 13 residues. The ends were cut back, 10 bases at V and 5 bases at J, with 17 bases in the middle. Individual cDNA molecules each received unique molecular identifiers attached to them. Each CDR3 protein is one row after TCRdb ran MiXCR on the 5' RACE reads. The sample includes some 120,000 distinct CDR3 sequences, 15% of them seen just once. The receptor's source is an adult who was a healthcare worker with PCR-confirmed SARS-CoV-2 infection or an uninfected control (not recorded which). The V and J genes are TRBV7-9 and TRBJ1-1; D is unresolved. The sequenced sample consisted of whole blood. The CDR3 DNA sequence: TGTGCCAACTCCCTAACGGGGTTGACTGAAGCTTTCTTT. Translation: CANSLTGLTEAFF.